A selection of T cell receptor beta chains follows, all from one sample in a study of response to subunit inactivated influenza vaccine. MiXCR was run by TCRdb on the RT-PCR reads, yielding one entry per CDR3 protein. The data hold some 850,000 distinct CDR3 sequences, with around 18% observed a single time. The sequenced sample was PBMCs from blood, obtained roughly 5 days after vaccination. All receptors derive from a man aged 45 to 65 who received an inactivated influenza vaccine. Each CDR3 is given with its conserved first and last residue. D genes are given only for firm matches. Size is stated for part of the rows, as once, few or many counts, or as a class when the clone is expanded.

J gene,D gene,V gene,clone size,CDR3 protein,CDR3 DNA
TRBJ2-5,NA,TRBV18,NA,CASSTRTEQETQYF,TGTGCCAGCTCAACCCGGACGGAACAAGAGACCCAGTACTTC
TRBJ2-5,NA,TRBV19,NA,CASRAGQGRLETQYF,TGTGCCAGTAGGGCGGGTCAGGGTCGGTTAGAGACCCAGTACTTC
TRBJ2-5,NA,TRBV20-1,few,CSARVGIASAETQYF,TGCAGTGCTAGAGTGGGGATAGCTAGCGCGGAGACCCAGTACTTC
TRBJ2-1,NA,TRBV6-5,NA,CASSYKTPGGNEQFF,TGTGCCAGCAGTTACAAAACGCCGGGTGGCAATGAGCAGTTCTTC
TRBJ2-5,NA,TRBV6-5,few,CASSYSPGAKETQYF,TGTGCCAGCAGTTACTCCCCGGGGGCGAAAGAGACCCAGTACTTC
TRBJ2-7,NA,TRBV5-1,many,CASRSTGSYEQYF,TGCGCCAGCCGATCGACAGGATCCTACGAGCAGTACTTC
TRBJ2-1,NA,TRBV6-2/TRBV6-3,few,CASSYVGNQQFF,TGTGCCAGCAGTTACGTCGGCAACCAGCAGTTCTTC
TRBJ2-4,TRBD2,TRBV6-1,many,CASSLLAGGPLAKNIQYF,TGTGCCAGCAGCCTTCTAGCGGGAGGGCCCCTAGCCAAAAACATTCAGTACTTC
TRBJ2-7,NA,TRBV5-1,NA,CASSTHRMGHEQYF,TGCGCCAGCAGCACCCACCGTATGGGCCACGAGCAGTACTTC
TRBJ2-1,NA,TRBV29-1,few,CSVEWRYPYNEQFF,TGCAGCGTTGAATGGCGGTATCCCTACAATGAGCAGTTCTTC
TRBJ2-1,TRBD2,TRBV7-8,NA,CASSLLAGWDEQFF,TGTGCCAGCAGCCTCCTAGCGGGGTGGGATGAGCAGTTCTTC